Listed here are 21 T cell receptor beta chains from one sample, sequenced in a study of CD8 T cells in ankylosing spondylitis. Overall study findings and caveats: About 8 highly homologous variants made up a TCR beta motif, and this motif appeared characteristic of ankylosing spondylitis blood.

The antigens for these receptors are not known. From the 5' RACE reads, TCRdb called clonotypes with MiXCR, one entry per CDR3 protein. The sample has 700,000 to 850,000 distinct CDR3 sequences, 12% seen once; the top ten hold more than 0.5%. Sequenced: blood, either unsorted or a sorted T cell fraction (not recorded which). These receptors were obtained from a male donor with ankylosing spondylitis.

The chain couples TRBV5-1 to TRBJ2-2; D is unresolved. V was cut by 0 bases and J by 6 bases, with 9 bases left in between. Per the germline V gene, CDR1 is SGHRS and CDR2 is YFSETQ. CDR3 length: 14 amino acids. CDR3 bases: TGCGCCAGCAGCTTGGAACCGGGTGCCGGGGAGCTGTTTTTT. This translates into CASSLEPGAGELFF.

This clonotype was detected many times. The V call is TRBV29-1, the J call TRBJ2-1, with 8 positions matching TRBD1. CDR3 size: 13 residues. The junction had 11 bases not matched to a gene; V was cut back by 7 bases and J by 9 bases. The germline gives CDR1 SQVTM, CDR2 ANQGSEA. The CDR3 protein is CSAALTGVGEQFF. The CDR3 DNA follows: TGCAGCGCTGCCCTGACAGGGGTTGGTGAGCAGTTCTTC.

At least ten counts were recorded for this clonotype. The rearrangement joins TRBV20-1 to TRBJ1-4; tentative D call: TRBD1 (5 bases). Between the trimmed V and J ends, which lost 5 bases and 7 bases, there was a span of 11 bases. The CDR3 runs to 12 residues. CDR1 is DFQATT, CDR2 SNEGSKA, per germline (reference sequence). In DNA form, the CDR3 reads TGCAGTGCTCCCAGGGTTGGTGAAAAACTGTTTTTT. As protein: CSAPRVGEKLFF.

This clonotype was counted many times. The chain couples TRBV5-1 to TRBJ2-1; D is unresolved. Trimming left V 4 bases short and J 6 bases short, with 14 bases between. CDR3 size: 14 residues. Germline loops: CDR1 SGHRS, CDR2 YFSETQ. The CDR3 DNA sequence: TGCGCCAGCAGCACTATGGGGTGGATCAATGAGCAGTTCTTC. It codes for CASSTMGWINEQFF.

The table lists this clonotype with many counts. This rearrangement joins TRBV20-1 to TRBJ2-3; maybe TRBD2 (6 bases). With 1 base removed from V and 0 bases from J, the gap between germline ends came to 8 bases. There are 14 residues in the CDR3. The germline V gene encodes CDR1 DFQATT and CDR2 SNEGSKA (reference sequence). CDR3 in DNA: TGCAGTGCTAGAGTAGCGGATAGCACAGATACGCAGTATTTT. Its protein is CSARVADSTDTQYF.

This chain connects TRBV3-1 to TRBJ2-7; D is unresolved. Germline V gives CDR1 LGHDT, CDR2 YNNKEL (reference sequence). The V end lost 4 bases, the J end lost 3 bases, and 13 bases lay between the germline ends. The CDR3 extends over 14 amino acids. The CDR3 reads CASSPPDHHYEQYF. The CDR3 DNA sequence: TGTGCCAGCAGCCCTCCCGACCACCACTACGAGCAGTACTTC.

This clonotype has a single count. The chain recombines TRBV4-3 with TRBJ1-6; D may be TRBD1 (5 bases). The ends were cut back, 2 bases at V and 5 bases at J, with 7 bases in the middle. Germline assignment: CDR1 LGHNA and CDR2 YSLEER. CDR3 size: 14 residues. The CDR3 DNA reads TGCGCCAGCAGCCAATGGACAAATAATTCACCCCTCCACTTT. The encoded protein is CASSQWTNNSPLHF.

The V gene is TRBV28, the J gene TRBJ1-6, with a tentative D call TRBD1 (5 bases). V was clipped by 4 bases and J by 14 bases, with 21 bases between them. The CDR3 runs 15 residues. Germline V CDR1 and CDR2: MDHEN, SYDVKM. The CDR3 region has the DNA TGTGCCAGCAGTTCCGATCGGGGCAGTCGGGCCTCCCTCCACTTT. It translates to CASSSDRGSRASLHF.

This clonotype was seen only a few times. This chain links TRBV20-1 with TRBJ2-7, with D possibly TRBD1 on 6 matching bases. Trimming pared 5 bases from V and 1 base from J, leaving 12 bases between. CDR3 length: 13 residues. CDR1 and CDR2 (germline): DFQATT, SNEGSKA (reference sequence). CDR3 protein: CSAYRGGSYEQYF. In DNA, the CDR3 is TGCAGTGCTTATCGAGGGGGTTCCTACGAGCAGTACTTC.

This clonotype was counted a few times. The chain joins TRBV7-2 to TRBJ1-1; D unclear. There are 13 residues in the CDR3. CDR1 is SGHTA and CDR2 is FQGNSA in the germline V gene. Trimming removed 5 bases from V and 2 bases from J, with 9 bases in between. CDR3 sequence reads: CASSDHTNTEAFF. CDR3 DNA sequence: TGTGCCAGCAGCGATCACACAAACACTGAAGCTTTCTTT.

The rearrangement joins TRBV5-1 to TRBJ2-5; the D is unclear. The CDR3 covers 13 residues. V was pared by 2 bases and J by 2 bases, with 7 bases between. The germline gives CDR1 SGHRS, CDR2 YFSETQ. The CDR3 DNA reads as TGCGCCAGCAGCTTTACACGACAAGAGACCCAGTACTTC. This encodes CASSFTRQETQYF.

V usage is TRBV20-1 and J usage is TRBJ1-1; no definite D call. CDR3 length equals 11 residues. The V end was cut by 6 bases, the J end by 7 bases, with 12 bases between. The germline CDR1 and CDR2 sequences are DFQATT and SNEGSKA (reference sequence). The CDR3 loop reads CSANGRDEAFF. In DNA form, the CDR3 reads TGCAGTGCAAACGGACGGGATGAAGCTTTCTTT.

The chain recombines TRBV19 with TRBJ2-2; the match to TRBD1 covers 9 bases. Germline-derived CDR1 and CDR2 are LNHDA and SQIVND (reference sequence). The V segment lost 9 bases and the J segment 5 bases; nucleotides outside the gene matches: 7. The CDR3 sequence is 14 residues long. As DNA, the CDR3 is TGTGCCAGCGCAACAGGGGGCTGGACCGGGGAGCTGTTTTTT. This gives the protein CASATGGWTGELFF.

This clonotype has more than one count but fewer than ten. The CDR3 spells CASSLSWRTKIEQFF. Here the CDR3 DNA reads TGTGCCAGCAGTTTATCGTGGAGGACCAAGATTGAGCAGTTCTTC. This chain uses TRBV27 with TRBJ2-1; possibly TRBD2 for D (5 bases). Looked up from germline, CDR1 is MNHEY and CDR2 is SMNVEV (reference sequence). CDR3 length equals 15 residues. V gave up 0 bases and J gave up 9 bases, with 15 bases separating them.

The chain combines TRBV6-1 with TRBJ2-1, with TRBD1 identical over 9 bases. The CDR3 loop spans 13 amino acids. Germline V CDR1 and CDR2: MNHNS, SASEGT. The trim removed 8 bases at V and 7 bases at J, leaving 6 bases unmatched. The CDR3 sequence: CASPGQGGNEQFF. As DNA, the CDR3 is TGTGCCAGCCCGGGACAGGGTGGAAATGAGCAGTTCTTC.

In its sample, this clonotype was seen many times. The chain recombines TRBV6-6 with TRBJ1-5; 7 bases line up with TRBD1. V shed 6 bases, J shed 4 bases, and the junction held 3 bases outside the gene matches. This CDR3 region has 13 residues. Germline CDR1 and CDR2: MNHNY and SVGAGI (reference sequence). The chain's CDR3 is CASRRQGNQPQHF. Here the CDR3 DNA reads TGTGCCAGCAGAAGACAGGGAAATCAGCCCCAGCATTTT.

This clonotype was seen more than once but under ten times. The gene calls are TRBV7-2 and TRBJ2-1; perhaps TRBD2 as D (6 bases). This CDR3 has 15 residues. The V gene's germline CDR1 is SGHTA and CDR2 FQGNSA. Trimming cost V 4 bases and J 9 bases, with 19 bases left between them. This CDR3 reads CASSSRRGRLGEQFF. The DNA for the CDR3 is TGTGCCAGCAGCTCACGAAGAGGGAGGCTTGGTGAGCAGTTCTTC.

This clonotype turned up a few times. This sequence joins TRBV25-1 and TRBJ2-1, with D hard to call. This CDR3 spans 12 amino acids. Germline V lookup: CDR1 MGHDK, CDR2 SYGVNS. With 4 bases removed from V and 13 bases from J, the gap between germline ends came to 14 bases. CDR3 residues: CASSVTARKQFF. Written as DNA, the CDR3 is TGTGCCAGCAGTGTTACAGCGAGGAAACAGTTCTTC.

This clonotype appeared many times. The rearrangement uses TRBV20-1 and TRBJ1-6; D possibly corresponds to TRBD1 (5 bases). The length of the CDR3 is 16 residues. V dropped 3 bases and J dropped 7 bases, with 19 bases sitting between them. Looked up from germline, CDR1 is DFQATT and CDR2 is SNEGSKA (reference sequence). The CDR3 loop reads CSASEAGRMENSPLHF. The CDR3 coding sequence is TGCAGTGCTAGTGAGGCGGGGCGGATGGAGAATTCACCCCTCCACTTT.

This clonotype came up many times. J is TRBJ2-5 and V is TRBV29-1; TRBD1 matches at 9 bases. Germline-derived CDR1 and CDR2 are SQVTM and ANQGSEA. The CDR3 covers 14 residues. The CDR3 sequence: CSYEDRGQQETQYF. CDR3 nucleotides: TGCAGTTACGAGGACAGGGGTCAGCAAGAGACCCAGTACTTC.

V gene TRBV29-1 combines with J gene TRBJ1-1, with D possibly being TRBD1 (6 bases). The CDR3 covers 12 residues. V shed 6 bases and J shed 7 bases, with 15 bases lying between them. The germline CDR1 and CDR2 sequences are SQVTM and ANQGSEA. CDR3 in amino acids: CSVITGTVEAFF. As DNA, the CDR3 is TGCAGCGTGATTACAGGGACGGTTGAAGCTTTCTTT.